This passage covers 24 T cell receptor beta chains from one sample sequenced in a study of blood T cell repertoires in COVID-19 (dated by TCRdb to 2020 to 2022). Library construction relied on the immunoSEQ multiplex PCR assay. Entries here come from immuneACCESS through TCRdb and include only in-frame sequences with V and J called. Some clones fail to appear in such tables; in the studies checked, an unresolved V gene covers under half of the shortfall, and the cause of the remainder is unknown. The sample table lists about 290,000 clones, roughly nine tenths of them with a count of one. Clones ranked in the top ten supply 0.9% to 1% of the sample. The sequenced material came from peripheral blood. The receptors derive from a woman in her 40s who had recovered from COVID-19.

The chain joins TRBV9 to TRBJ2-1; no definite D call. The ends were cut back, 7 bases at V and 0 bases at J, with 14 bases in the middle. The CDR3 extends over 15 amino acids. Germline V gene data show CDR1 as SGDLS and CDR2 as YYNGEE. Written as DNA, the CDR3 is TGTGCCAGCCAACACGGATCTAGCTCCTACAATGAGCAGTTCTTC. Translated: CASQHGSSSYNEQFF. Full variable domain (missing parts from reference TRBV9 and TRBJ2-1): DSGVTQTPKHLITATGQRVTLRCSPRSGDLSVYWYQQSLDQGLQFLIQYYNGEERAKGNILERFSAQQFPDLHSELNLSSLELGDSALYFCASQHGSSSYNEQFFGPGTRLTVL.

The chain combines TRBV29-1 with TRBJ1-1, with D uncertain. CDR3 length: 12 residues. Trimming left V 4 bases short and J 8 bases short, with 14 bases between. Germline V gene lookup returns CDR1 SQVTM and CDR2 ANQGSEA. Here the CDR3 DNA reads TGCAGCGTTGTAATCGACGGAGAAGAAGCTTTCTTT. This gives the protein CSVVIDGEEAFF.

The chain is built from TRBV12-5 and TRBJ2-3, with TRBD2 identical over 9 bases. Germline trimming cut 7 bases from V and 6 bases from J; bases unmatched to any gene: 8. The CDR3 spans 14 residues. In germline, CDR1 is LGHNT, CDR2 FRNRAP. Written as DNA, the CDR3 is TGTGCTAGTGTGGGGCGGGAGGGCATGGATACGCAGTATTTT. Its protein is CASVGREGMDTQYF.

The CDR3 spells CASSSPGTSGPYEQFF. In nucleotides, the CDR3 is TGTGCCAGCAGTTCCCCCGGGACTAGTGGTCCCTATGAGCAGTTCTTC. The chain links TRBV27 to TRBJ2-1, with TRBD2 matching 8 bases. Germline CDR1 is MNHEY and CDR2 is SMNVEV (reference sequence). This CDR3 has 16 residues. V lost 4 bases to trimming and J lost 8 bases; unmatched junction nucleotides: 13.

This rearrangement joins TRBV6-5 to TRBJ1-2; D is perhaps TRBD1 (5 bases). Deletions cut 6 bases from V and 2 bases from J, with 7 bases between. Germline-derived CDR1 and CDR2 are MNHEY and SVGAGI. This CDR3 has 12 amino acids. The CDR3 loop is CASRGGNYGYTF. Here the CDR3 DNA reads TGTGCCAGCAGGGGGGGAAACTATGGCTACACCTTC.

The chain employs TRBV29-1 and TRBJ2-5, with D tentatively TRBD2 (6 bases). In germline, CDR1 is SQVTM, CDR2 ANQGSEA. The CDR3 is 11 amino acids. Trimming left V 7 bases short and J 5 bases short, with 11 bases between. The CDR3 sequence is CSASEGETQYF. The CDR3 nucleotides are TGCAGCGCTTCGGAGGGGGAGACCCAGTACTTC.

This chain connects TRBV20-1 to TRBJ2-1; 9 nucleotides line up with TRBD2. The CDR3 length is 15 residues. The V gene's germline CDR1 is DFQATT and CDR2 SNEGSKA (reference sequence). V was clipped by 3 bases and J by 4 bases; unmatched bases: 7. The CDR3 protein is CSASPGLALYNEQFF. Written as DNA, the CDR3 is TGCAGTGCTAGTCCGGGACTAGCCCTTTACAATGAGCAGTTCTTC.

This clone was detected once. The chain combines TRBV7-2 with TRBJ2-6, with D possibly being TRBD1 (6 bases). From germline, CDR1 is SGHTA and CDR2 FQGNSA. V dropped 6 bases and J dropped 8 bases, with 11 bases sitting between them. The CDR3 is made up of 13 amino acids. CDR3 residues: CASRNTGTNVLTF. The CDR3 nucleotides are TGTGCCAGCAGAAATACAGGGACCAACGTCCTGACTTTC.

DNA of the CDR3: TGTGCCAGCAGTTTATTCGCCAGCTATGGCTACACCTTC. It specifies CASSLFASYGYTF. The rearrangement uses TRBV27 and TRBJ1-2; D gene ambiguous. Germline V lookup: CDR1 MNHEY, CDR2 SMNVEV (reference sequence). The CDR3 contains 13 residues. V was cut by 1 base and J by 4 bases, with 7 bases left in between.

The rearrangement links TRBV2 to TRBJ2-3, with 9 bases fitting TRBD2. In germline, CDR1 is SNHLY, CDR2 FYNNEI. V lost 5 bases to trimming and J lost 0 bases; unmatched junction nucleotides: 3. This CDR3 region has 15 residues. The DNA for the CDR3 is TGTGCCAGCAGTTATAGCGGGAGAAGCACAGATACGCAGTATTTT. Translating it yields CASSYSGRSTDTQYF.

This clone was counted a single time. V and J are TRBV3-1 (or the pseudogene TRBV3-2) and TRBJ2-5; TRBD2 is a possible D gene (6 bases). This CDR3 is 14 amino acids long. CDR1 LGHDT and CDR2 YNNKEL come from the germline V gene (reference sequence). Trimming shortened V by 1 base and J by 5 bases, and 11 bases separated the two germline ends. DNA of the CDR3: TGTGCCAGCAGCCAAGCGGGAGTAGCTGAGACCCAGTACTTC. This encodes CASSQAGVAETQYF.

This chain joins TRBV19 and TRBJ1-5; D might be TRBD1 (5 bases). The CDR3 spans 15 residues. The germline V gene has CDR1 LNHDA and CDR2 SQIVND (reference sequence). V gave up 7 bases and J gave up 2 bases, with 15 bases separating them. The CDR3 DNA follows: TGTGCCAGTAACCGGGGGGGAGTTGGCAATCAGCCCCAGCATTTT. It yields the protein CASNRGGVGNQPQHF. The variable domain in full, completed from reference TRBV19 and TRBJ1-5, reads DGGITQSPKYLFRKEGQNVTLSCEQNLNHDAMYWYRQDPGQGLRLIYYSQIVNDFQKGDIAEGYSVSREKKESFPLTVTSAQKNPTAFYLCASNRGGVGNQPQHFGDGTRLSIL.

The CDR3 protein is CASSLRGGATYEQYF. The CDR3 DNA is TGTGCCAGCAGCTTGAGGGGGGGGGCCACCTACGAGCAGTACTTC. This sequence joins TRBV5-6 and TRBJ2-7; a weak D match, TRBD2 (7 bases). CDR3 size: 15 residues. V lost 1 base and J lost 2, with 13 bases in between. Germline CDR1 SGHDT, CDR2 YYEEEE.

V gene TRBV7-6 combines with J gene TRBJ2-7; D might be TRBD1 (5 bases). The DNA matches TRBJ2-5 better at its end, which makes the J call doubtful. This CDR3 spans 16 amino acids. Germline assignment: CDR1 SGHVS and CDR2 FNYEAQ. CDR3 DNA: TGTGCCAGCAGCTTGACAGATTTGGGGCAAGTGGAGACCCAGTACTTC. Its translation is CASSLTDLGQVETQYF.

The genes are TRBV12-3 or TRBV12-4 and TRBJ2-7, with D possibly TRBD1 on 5 matching bases. This CDR3 spans 12 amino acids. Trimming took off 5 bases at V and 6 bases at J, with 11 bases between the two ends. CDR3 region: CASSPAGFEQYF. The CDR3 DNA reads as TGTGCCAGCAGTCCCGCAGGGTTCGAGCAGTACTTC.

Only a few counts were recorded for this clone. The rearrangement uses TRBV7-9 and TRBJ2-1, with a weak D call TRBD1 (6 bases). This CDR3 contains 14 residues. V was shortened by 1 base and J by 6 bases, with 10 bases between the two germline ends. CDR1 and CDR2 from the germline V gene are SEHNR and FQNEAQ (reference sequence). The CDR3 coding sequence is TGTGCCAGCAGCTTAGAACAGGGAACCAATGAGCAGTTCTTC. Translated, it gives CASSLEQGTNEQFF.

The V and J genes are TRBV6-5 and TRBJ1-5, with 7 bases that match TRBD1. With V trimmed by 4 bases and J by 5 bases, 5 bases remained unmatched. Germline V gene sequence: CDR1 MNHEY, CDR2 SVGAGI. CDR3 length: 14 residues. The CDR3 spells CASSSTGSHQPQHF. The CDR3 DNA reads TGTGCCAGCAGTTCGACAGGGTCCCATCAGCCCCAGCATTTT.

J is TRBJ2-7 and V is TRBV29-1; 12 positions agree with TRBD2. This CDR3 contains 15 residues. The V gene's germline CDR1 is SQVTM and CDR2 ANQGSEA. Trimming took 5 bases from V and 0 from J; bases not matched to a gene: 5. The CDR3 reads CSVLGLAGNSYEQYF. The CDR3, as DNA: TGCAGCGTTTTGGGACTAGCGGGCAACTCCTACGAGCAGTACTTC.

The V gene is TRBV19, the J gene TRBJ2-1, with 9 bases fitting TRBD2. The length of the CDR3 is 15 residues. Trimming cost V 4 bases and J 8 bases; bases outside gene matches: 9. The germline CDR1 and CDR2 sequences are LNHDA and SQIVND (reference sequence). Here the CDR3 reads CASSTNSGRPYEQFF. Here the CDR3 DNA reads TGTGCCAGTAGTACCAATAGCGGGAGACCGTATGAGCAGTTCTTC.

The chain has TRBV5-1 and TRBJ1-1; no clear D. Trimming cost V 0 bases and J 5 bases, with 23 bases left between them. Germline assignment: CDR1 SGHRS and CDR2 YFSETQ. CDR3 length: 18 amino acids. The CDR3 sequence: CASSLETWAAGIGTEAFF. The CDR3 nucleotides are TGCGCCAGCAGCTTGGAGACTTGGGCGGCGGGGATCGGGACTGAAGCTTTCTTT.

This rearrangement joins TRBV19 to TRBJ2-2; a weak D match, TRBD1 (5 bases). The germline gives CDR1 LNHDA, CDR2 SQIVND (reference sequence). This CDR3 is 13 amino acids long. V was cut by 7 bases and J by 3 bases, with 9 bases left in between. This CDR3 reads CASTGMHTGELFF. The CDR3 coding sequence is TGTGCCAGTACAGGGATGCACACCGGGGAGCTGTTTTTT.

J is TRBJ2-3 and V is TRBV5-1, with 8 bases aligning to TRBD1. Trimming removed 0 bases from V and 6 bases from J; junction bases left unmatched: 9. The CDR3 sequence is 16 residues long. Per germline, CDR1 SGHRS and CDR2 YFSETQ. CDR3 residues: CASSLGQGHPPDTQYF. In DNA, the CDR3 is TGCGCCAGCAGCTTGGGACAGGGGCACCCCCCCGATACGCAGTATTTT.

This clone was observed once. V and J are TRBV12-3 or TRBV12-4 and TRBJ1-1; D perhaps matches TRBD1 (5 bases). Between the trimmed V and J ends, which lost 4 bases and 3 bases, there was a span of 9 bases. The CDR3 consists of 13 residues. The CDR3 loop is CASSWSGDTEAFF. DNA of the CDR3: TGTGCCAGCAGTTGGTCGGGGGACACTGAAGCTTTCTTT.

The rearrangement joins TRBV6-5 to TRBJ1-4; 7 bases map to TRBD1. The germline gives CDR1 MNHEY, CDR2 SVGAGI. The CDR3 is 15 residues long. J was trimmed by 8 bases and V by 0 bases; bases with no gene match: 6. The CDR3 is CASSYSTGLGEKLFF. The CDR3 DNA reads as TGTGCCAGCAGTTACTCGACAGGGTTAGGGGAAAAACTGTTTTTT.